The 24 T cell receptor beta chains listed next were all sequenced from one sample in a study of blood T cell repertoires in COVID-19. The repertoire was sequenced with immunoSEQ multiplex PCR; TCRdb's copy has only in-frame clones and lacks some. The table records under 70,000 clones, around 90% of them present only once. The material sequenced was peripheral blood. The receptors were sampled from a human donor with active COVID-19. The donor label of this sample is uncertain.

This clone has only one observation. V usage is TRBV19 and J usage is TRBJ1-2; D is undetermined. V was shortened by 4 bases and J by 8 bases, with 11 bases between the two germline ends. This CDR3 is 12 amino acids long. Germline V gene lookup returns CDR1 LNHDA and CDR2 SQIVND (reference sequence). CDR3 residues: CASSSGVGGYTF. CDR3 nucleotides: TGTGCCAGTAGTAGCGGGGTGGGAGGCTACACCTTC.

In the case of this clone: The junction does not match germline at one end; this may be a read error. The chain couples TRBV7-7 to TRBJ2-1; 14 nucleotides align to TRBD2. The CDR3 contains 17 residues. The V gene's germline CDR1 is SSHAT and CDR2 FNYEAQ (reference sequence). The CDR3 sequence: CASSSGTSGGPYNEQFF. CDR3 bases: TGTGCTAGCAGCTCCGGGACTAGCGGGGGCCCTTACAATGAGCAGTTCTTC.

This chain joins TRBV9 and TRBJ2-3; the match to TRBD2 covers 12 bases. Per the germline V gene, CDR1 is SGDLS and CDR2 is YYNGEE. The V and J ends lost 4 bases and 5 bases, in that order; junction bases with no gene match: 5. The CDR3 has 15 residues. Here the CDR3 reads CASSRLAGAEDTQYF. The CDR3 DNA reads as TGTGCCAGCAGCAGACTAGCGGGGGCTGAAGATACGCAGTATTTT.

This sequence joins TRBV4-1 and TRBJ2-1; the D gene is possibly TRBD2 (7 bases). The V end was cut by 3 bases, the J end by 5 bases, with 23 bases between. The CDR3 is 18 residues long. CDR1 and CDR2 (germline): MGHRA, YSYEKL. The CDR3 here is CASSQDPSMGGLDNEQFF. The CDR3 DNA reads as TGCGCCAGCAGCCAGGACCCTTCGATGGGGGGGCTCGACAATGAGCAGTTCTTC.

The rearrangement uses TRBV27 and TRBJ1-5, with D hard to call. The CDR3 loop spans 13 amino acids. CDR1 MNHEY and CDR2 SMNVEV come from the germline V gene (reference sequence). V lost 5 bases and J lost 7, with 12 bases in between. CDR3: CASSLTAQQPQHF. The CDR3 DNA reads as TGTGCCAGCAGTCTCACCGCCCAGCAGCCCCAGCATTTT.

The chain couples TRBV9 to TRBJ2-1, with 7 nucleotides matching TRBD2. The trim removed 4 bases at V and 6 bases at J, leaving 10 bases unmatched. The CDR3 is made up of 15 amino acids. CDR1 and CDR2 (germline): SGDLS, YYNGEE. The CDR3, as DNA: TGTGCCAGCAGCTTCCTAGCGGTTCCTCCCAATGAGCAGTTCTTC. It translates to CASSFLAVPPNEQFF.

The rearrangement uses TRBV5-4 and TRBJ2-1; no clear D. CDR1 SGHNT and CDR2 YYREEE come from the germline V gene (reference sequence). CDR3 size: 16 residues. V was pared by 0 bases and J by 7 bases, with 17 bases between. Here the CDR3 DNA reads TGTGCCAGCAGCTTGGTTAACGGCGGAATCGGGAATGAGCAGTTCTTC. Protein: CASSLVNGGIGNEQFF.

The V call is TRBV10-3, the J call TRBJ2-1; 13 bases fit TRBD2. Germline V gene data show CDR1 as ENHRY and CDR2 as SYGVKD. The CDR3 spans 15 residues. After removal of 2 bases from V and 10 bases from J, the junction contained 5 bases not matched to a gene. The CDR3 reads CAISENAGLAGEQFF. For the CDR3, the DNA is TGTGCCATCAGTGAGAACGCGGGACTAGCGGGAGAGCAGTTCTTC.

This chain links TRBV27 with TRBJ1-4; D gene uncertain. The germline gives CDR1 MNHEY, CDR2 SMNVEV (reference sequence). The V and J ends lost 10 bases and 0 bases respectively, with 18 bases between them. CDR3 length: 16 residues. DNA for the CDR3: TGTGCCACCAGCAACCACCCTACGGCAACTAATGAAAAACTGTTTTTT. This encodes CATSNHPTATNEKLFF.

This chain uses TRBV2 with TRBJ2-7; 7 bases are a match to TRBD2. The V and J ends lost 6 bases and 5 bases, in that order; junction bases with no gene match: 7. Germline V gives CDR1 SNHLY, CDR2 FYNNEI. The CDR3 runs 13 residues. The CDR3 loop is CASSVGRGNEQYV. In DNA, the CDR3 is TGTGCCAGCAGCGTGGGGAGGGGAAACGAGCAGTACGTC.

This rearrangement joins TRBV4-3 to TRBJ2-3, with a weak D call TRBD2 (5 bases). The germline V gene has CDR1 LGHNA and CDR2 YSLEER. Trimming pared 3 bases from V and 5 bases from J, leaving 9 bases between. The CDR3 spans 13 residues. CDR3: CASSHSREDTQYF. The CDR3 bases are TGCGCCAGCAGCCATAGCCGGGAAGATACGCAGTATTTT.

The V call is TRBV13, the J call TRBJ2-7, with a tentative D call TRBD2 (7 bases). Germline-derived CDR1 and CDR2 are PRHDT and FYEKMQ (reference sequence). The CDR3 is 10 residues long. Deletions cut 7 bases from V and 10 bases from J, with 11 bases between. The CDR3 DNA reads TGTGCCAGCATACGGGGGGCACAGTACGTC. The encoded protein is CASIRGAQYV.

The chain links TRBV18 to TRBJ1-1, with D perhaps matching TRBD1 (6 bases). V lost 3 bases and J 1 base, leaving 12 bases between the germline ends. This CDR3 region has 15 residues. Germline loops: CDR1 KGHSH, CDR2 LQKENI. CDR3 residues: CASSPTGQQNTEAFF. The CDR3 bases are TGTGCCAGCTCACCTACGGGACAACAGAACACTGAAGCTTTCTTT.

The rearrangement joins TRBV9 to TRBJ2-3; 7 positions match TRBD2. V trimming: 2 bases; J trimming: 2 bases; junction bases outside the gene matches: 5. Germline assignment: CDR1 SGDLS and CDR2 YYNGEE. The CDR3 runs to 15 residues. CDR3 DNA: TGTGCCAGCAGCGTCGGGGGACTAATCACAGATACGCAGTATTTT. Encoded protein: CASSVGGLITDTQYF. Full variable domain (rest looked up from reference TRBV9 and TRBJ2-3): DSGVTQTPKHLITATGQRVTLRCSPRSGDLSVYWYQQSLDQGLQFLIQYYNGEERAKGNILERFSAQQFPDLHSELNLSSLELGDSALYFCASSVGGLITDTQYFGPGTRLTVL.

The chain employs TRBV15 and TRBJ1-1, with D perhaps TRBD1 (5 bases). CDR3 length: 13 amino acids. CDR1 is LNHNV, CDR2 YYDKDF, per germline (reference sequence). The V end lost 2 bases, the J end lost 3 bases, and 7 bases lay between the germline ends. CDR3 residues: CATSRRQYTEAFF. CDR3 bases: TGTGCCACCAGCAGAAGACAGTACACTGAAGCTTTCTTT.

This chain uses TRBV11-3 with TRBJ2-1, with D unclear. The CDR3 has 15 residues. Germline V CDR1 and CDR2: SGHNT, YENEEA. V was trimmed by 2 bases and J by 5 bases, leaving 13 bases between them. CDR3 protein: CASSLRSSLDNEQFF. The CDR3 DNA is TGTGCCAGCAGCTTACGGAGTTCCCTTGACAATGAGCAGTTCTTC.

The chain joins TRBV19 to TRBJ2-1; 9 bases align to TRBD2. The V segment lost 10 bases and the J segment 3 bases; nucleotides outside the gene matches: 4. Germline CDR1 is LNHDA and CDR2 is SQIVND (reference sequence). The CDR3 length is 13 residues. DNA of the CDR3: TGTGCCACACAGCGGGAGGTCTACAATGAGCAGTTCTTC. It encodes CATQREVYNEQFF.

CDR3 DNA: TGTGCCAGCAGCAGATGGGGGCGGAATTCACCCCTCCACTTT. Translated: CASSRWGRNSPLHF. The chain employs TRBV5-6 and TRBJ1-6, with D maybe TRBD1 (6 bases). The CDR3 is 14 amino acids. CDR1 and CDR2 (germline): SGHDT, YYEEEE. V lost 4 bases to trimming and J lost 7 bases, with 12 bases between them.

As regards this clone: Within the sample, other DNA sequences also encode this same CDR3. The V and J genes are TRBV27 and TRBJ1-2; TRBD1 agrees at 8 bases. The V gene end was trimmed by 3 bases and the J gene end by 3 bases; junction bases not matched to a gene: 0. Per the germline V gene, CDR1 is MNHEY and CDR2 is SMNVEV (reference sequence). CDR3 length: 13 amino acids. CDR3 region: CASSLDRDYGYTF. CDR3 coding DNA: TGTGCCAGCAGTTTGGACAGGGACTATGGCTACACCTTC.

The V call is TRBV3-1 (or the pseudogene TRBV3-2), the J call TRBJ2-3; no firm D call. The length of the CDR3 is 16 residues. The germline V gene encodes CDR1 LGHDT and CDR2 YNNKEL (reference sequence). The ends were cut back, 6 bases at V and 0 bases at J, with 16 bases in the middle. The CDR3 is CASRARLTSSTDTQYF. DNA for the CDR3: TGTGCCAGCAGAGCCAGGCTGACATCTAGCACAGATACGCAGTATTTT.

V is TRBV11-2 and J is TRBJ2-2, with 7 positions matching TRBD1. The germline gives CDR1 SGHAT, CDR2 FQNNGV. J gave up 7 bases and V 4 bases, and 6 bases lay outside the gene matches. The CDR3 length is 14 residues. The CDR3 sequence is CASSSTGIVGELFF. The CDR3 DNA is TGTGCCAGCAGCTCGACAGGGATTGTCGGGGAGCTGTTTTTT.

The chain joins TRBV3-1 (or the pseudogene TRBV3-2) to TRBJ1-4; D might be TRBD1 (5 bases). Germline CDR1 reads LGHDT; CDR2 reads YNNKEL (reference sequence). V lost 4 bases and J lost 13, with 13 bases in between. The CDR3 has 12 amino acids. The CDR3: CASSLSQGALFF. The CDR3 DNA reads TGTGCCAGCAGCCTCTCGCAAGGGGCACTGTTTTTT.

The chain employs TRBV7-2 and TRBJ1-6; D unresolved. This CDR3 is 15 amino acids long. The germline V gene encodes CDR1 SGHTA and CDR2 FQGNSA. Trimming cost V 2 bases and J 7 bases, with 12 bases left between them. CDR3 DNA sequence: TGTGCCAGCAGCTTACTTTCAGTATCGAATTCACCCCTCCACTTT. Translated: CASSLLSVSNSPLHF.

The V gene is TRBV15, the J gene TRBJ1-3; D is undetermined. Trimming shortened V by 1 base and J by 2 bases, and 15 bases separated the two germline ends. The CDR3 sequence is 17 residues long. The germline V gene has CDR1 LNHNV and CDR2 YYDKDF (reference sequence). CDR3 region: CATSRAVDSVPGNTIYF. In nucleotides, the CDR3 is TGTGCCACCAGCAGAGCAGTGGACTCCGTCCCTGGAAACACCATATATTTT. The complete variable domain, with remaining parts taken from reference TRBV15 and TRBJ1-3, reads DAMVIQNPRYQVTQFGKPVTLSCSQTLNHNVMYWYQQKSSQAPKLLFHYYDKDFNNEADTPDNFQSRRPNTSFCFLDIRSPGLGDTAMYLCATSRAVDSVPGNTIYFGEGSWLTVV.